The 5 T cell receptor beta chains listed next were all sequenced from one sample in a study of shared clonotypes between healthy human individuals. The repertoire was sequenced with immunoSEQ multiplex PCR; TCRdb's copy has only in-frame clones and lacks some. The sample holds about 1 million clones, under 80% seen once. The sample was memory CD4+ T cells sorted from blood. The subset here: CD45RA-negative fraction. All receptors derive from a young man in good health.

CDR3: CASSMTSGGGKQFF. CDR3 coding DNA: TGTGCCAGTAGTATGACTAGCGGGGGTGGGAAGCAGTTCTTC. The chain combines TRBV19 with TRBJ2-1; 12 bases align to TRBD2. The CDR3 consists of 14 residues. CDR1 and CDR2 from the germline V gene are LNHDA and SQIVND (reference sequence). J lost 11 bases, V lost 3 bases, and 5 bases had no gene match.

This chain uses TRBV10-3 with TRBJ2-6; D unclear. Trimming left V 5 bases short and J 0 bases short, with 5 bases between. The CDR3 runs 14 residues. CDR1 and CDR2 from the germline V gene are ENHRY and SYGVKD. The CDR3 loop is CAISTVSGANVLTF. CDR3 DNA: TGTGCCATCAGTACAGTCTCTGGGGCCAACGTCCTGACTTTC.

This clone showed up just a few times. The CDR3 loop is CASSGRGYYNEQFF. The CDR3, as DNA: TGTGCCAGCAGTGGGCGGGGCTACTACAATGAGCAGTTCTTC. The V gene is TRBV2, the J gene TRBJ2-1; D is perhaps TRBD2 (6 bases). Germline CDR1 and CDR2: SNHLY and FYNNEI. V lost 4 bases to trimming and J lost 3 bases, with 10 bases between them. The CDR3 spans 14 residues.

V and J are TRBV5-6 and TRBJ1-5; TRBD1 aligns across 8 bases. The CDR3 has 13 residues. J was trimmed by 11 bases and V by 3 bases; bases with no gene match: 7. Germline CDR1 SGHDT, CDR2 YYEEEE. Here the CDR3 reads CASSWALQGAQHF. CDR3 sequence (DNA): TGTGCCAGCAGCTGGGCCCTACAGGGGGCCCAGCATTTT.

The chain employs TRBV30 and TRBJ2-3; 8 bases fit TRBD2. The CDR3 runs to 16 residues. The V gene end was trimmed by 0 bases and the J gene end by 1 base; junction bases not matched to a gene: 6. Germline V gives CDR1 GTSNPN, CDR2 SVGIG (reference sequence). CDR3 DNA: TGTGCCTGGAGTGTATCGGGGGGGATCGGCACAGATACGCAGTATTTT. Its protein is CAWSVSGGIGTDTQYF.